This TCR beta chain came from a study of T cells in Graves' hyperthyroidism and ophthalmopathy. Study context: Upon initial diagnosis and before any treatment, peripheral blood was collected.

This CDR3 is 15 amino acids long. With 0 bases clipped from V and 3 bases from J, the junction kept 5 bases outside the gene matches. Per the germline V gene, CDR1 is MNHEY and CDR2 is SVGAGI. Amplified regions were TCR beta CDR3 sequences from RNA transcripts. During a first-round RT-PCR of the TCR CDR3, the HTBI primer set was used. Each CDR3 protein gets one entry after TCRdb re-called the multiplex PCR reads with MiXCR. The table has over 120,000 distinct CDR3 sequences, more than 20% seen once; the top ten hold about two thirds. The source of this sequence is a woman aged 45-59 years with Graves' hyperthyroidism that later progressed to Graves' ophthalmopathy. What was sequenced was blood. The chain links TRBV6-5 to TRBJ2-7; 7 bases line up with TRBD2. The CDR3 loop reads CASSYSGDYHYEQYF. The DNA for the CDR3 is TGTGCCAGCAGTTACTCTGGGGACTACCACTACGAGCAGTACTTC.